Each of the 14 T cell receptor beta chains below was sequenced from the same sample in a study of CD8+CD57+ T cells in acquired aplastic anemia. Profiling of TCR beta VDJ combinations and CDR3 sequences used genomic DNA as template. TCRdb processed the reads anew with MiXCR; each CDR3 protein has one entry. The sample holds 450,000 to 550,000 distinct CDR3 sequences, around 30% seen once. For sequencing, patients were chosen who had shown expansion of CD8+CD57+ cells by flow cytometry. Material for sequencing was sorted CD4+, CD8+, or CD8+CD57+ T cells (not recorded which) from PBMCs. These receptors were obtained from a human donor with aplastic anemia.

The chain has TRBV7-3 and TRBJ2-7; D is possibly TRBD1 or TRBD2 (5 bases each). The germline V and J ends were trimmed by 6 bases and 2 bases, with 20 bases remaining between them. The CDR3 has 16 amino acids. CDR1 is SGHTA and CDR2 is FQGTGA in the germline V gene. The CDR3 DNA reads TGTGCCAGCAGTGAAGCAAGTACCGGGACGGCCTACGAGCAGTACTTC. Amino acids: CASSEASTGTAYEQYF. Looking up the rest from reference TRBV7-3 and TRBJ2-7 gives the full variable domain: GAGVSQTPSNKVTEKGKYVELRCDPISGHTALYWYRQSLGQGPEFLIYFQGTGAADDSGLPNDRFFAVRPEGSVSTLKIQRTERGDSAVYLCASSEASTGTAYEQYFGPGTRLTVT.

This clonotype was seen repeatedly, ten times or more. The V gene is TRBV20-1, the J gene TRBJ1-5, with D perhaps TRBD1 (5 bases). The V end lost 3 bases, the J end lost 3 bases, and 9 bases lay between the germline ends. The germline CDR1 and CDR2 sequences are DFQATT and SNEGSKA (reference sequence). The CDR3 is 13 residues long. In nucleotides, the CDR3 is TGCAGTGCTAGGGGCAGGGTCAATCAGCCCCAGCATTTT. Translated, it gives CSARGRVNQPQHF.

At least ten counts were recorded for this clonotype. The genes are TRBV10-3 and TRBJ2-3; 7 nucleotides line up with TRBD1. V trimming: 10 bases; J trimming: 3 bases; junction bases outside the gene matches: 10. This CDR3 is 14 amino acids long. CDR1 is ENHRY and CDR2 is SYGVKD in the germline V gene. Written as DNA, the CDR3 is TGTGCCACAAGACAGGGATTGGGGACAGATACGCAGTATTTT. Its translation is CATRQGLGTDTQYF.

Many counts were recorded for this clonotype. The CDR3 here is CASSVPGRGWAEAFF. The DNA of the CDR3 is TGTGCCAGTAGTGTCCCGGGACGGGGGTGGGCTGAAGCTTTCTTT. The genes are TRBV19 and TRBJ1-1; tentative D call: TRBD1 (5 bases). Between the trimmed V and J ends, which lost 5 bases and 6 bases, there was a span of 19 bases. CDR1 and CDR2 (germline): LNHDA, SQIVND (reference sequence). The CDR3 has 15 amino acids.

Notes on this clonotype: With a much larger clone just one base away, this may be a read error. Without the conserved terminal phenylalanine or tryptophan, this CDR3 likely stems from a read error. The rearrangement uses TRBV7-9 and TRBJ1-3; no clear D gene. In germline, CDR1 is SEHNR, CDR2 FQNEAQ (reference sequence). The V end was cut by 6 bases, the J end by 0 bases, with 6 bases between. The CDR3 extends over 13 amino acids. The CDR3 sequence is CASRSRSGNTIYV. In DNA, the CDR3 is TGTGCCAGCAGATCACGCTCTGGAAACACCATATATGTT.

This clonotype was observed a few times. The chain joins TRBV11-2 to TRBJ2-2; 7 nucleotides match TRBD2. With 4 bases clipped from V and 0 bases from J, the junction kept 5 bases outside the gene matches. The CDR3 runs 16 residues. Germline loops: CDR1 SGHAT, CDR2 FQNNGV. CDR3 protein: CASSSQAGSNTGELFF. Here the CDR3 DNA reads TGTGCCAGCAGCTCCCAAGCGGGATCGAACACCGGGGAGCTGTTTTTT.

This clonotype came up many times. The chain couples TRBV20-1 to TRBJ1-1, with a weak D call TRBD1 (6 bases). This CDR3 has 14 residues. V was shortened by 3 bases and J by 2 bases, with 13 bases between the two germline ends. Germline V gene sequence: CDR1 DFQATT, CDR2 SNEGSKA (reference sequence). In DNA form, the CDR3 reads TGCAGTGCTAGTACCGGGACAACCAACACTGAAGCTTTCTTT. Translation gives CSASTGTTNTEAFF.

Many counts were recorded for this clonotype. The rearrangement joins TRBV11-2 to TRBJ1-6; perhaps TRBD1 as D (6 bases). The CDR3 covers 17 residues. In germline, CDR1 is SGHAT, CDR2 FQNNGV. V dropped 0 bases and J dropped 15 bases, with 24 bases sitting between them. CDR3 bases: TGTGCCAGCAGCTTAGATTTAGGGGGGATTCAGCAACCCCGCCTCCACTTT. Its protein product is CASSLDLGGIQQPRLHF. Using reference TRBV11-2 and TRBJ1-6 for the parts outside the CDR3, the full variable domain is EAGVAQSPRYKIIEKRQSVAFWCNPISGHATLYWYQQILGQGPKLLIQFQNNGVVDDSQLPKDRFSAERLKGVDSTLKIQPAKLEDSAVYLCASSLDLGGIQQPRLHFGNGTRLTVT.

This clonotype was counted once. The V and J genes are TRBV5-4 and TRBJ2-4; weak D call: TRBD2 (7 bases). This CDR3 has 18 residues. Germline lookup yields CDR1 SGHNT and CDR2 YYREEE (reference sequence). V lost 0 bases and J 0 bases, leaving 16 bases between the germline ends. This CDR3 is CASSLEPRGAGAKNIQYF. In DNA form, the CDR3 reads TGTGCCAGCAGCTTGGAACCCCGGGGGGCTGGAGCCAAAAACATTCAGTACTTC.

This CDR3 is CSVVAAIGRDGNTIYF. The DNA for the CDR3 is TGCAGCGTTGTGGCCGCTATAGGAAGGGACGGAAACACCATATATTTT. The chain joins TRBV29-1 to TRBJ1-3, with D perhaps matching TRBD1 (5 bases). Germline V gives CDR1 SQVTM, CDR2 ANQGSEA. Trimming removed 4 bases from V and 4 bases from J, with 20 bases in between. This CDR3 region has 16 residues.

J is TRBJ1-3 and V is TRBV25-1; D is unresolved. The germline V and J ends were trimmed by 0 bases and 0 bases, with 6 bases remaining between them. CDR1 is MGHDK, CDR2 SYGVNS, per germline. The CDR3 loop spans 15 amino acids. Written as DNA, the CDR3 is TGTGCCAGCAGTGAATACTGGGGCTCTGGAAACACCATATATTTT. This translates into CASSEYWGSGNTIYF. The full variable domain, its missing parts supplied by reference TRBV25-1 and TRBJ1-3, is EADIYQTPRYLVIGTGKKITLECSQTMGHDKMYWYQQDPGMELHLIHYSYGVNSTEKGDLSSESTVSRIRTEHFPLTLESARPSHTSQYLCASSEYWGSGNTIYFGEGSWLTVV.

V gene TRBV7-9 combines with J gene TRBJ1-2; 7 nucleotides align to TRBD1. The V segment lost 6 bases and the J segment 4 bases; nucleotides outside the gene matches: 5. CDR1 and CDR2 (germline): SEHNR, FQNEAQ (reference sequence). The CDR3 extends over 13 amino acids. The CDR3 spells CASREGATYGYTF. CDR3 bases: TGTGCCAGCAGGGAGGGGGCTACCTATGGCTACACCTTC.

V and J are TRBV30 and TRBJ1-1; D not certain. The germline V and J ends were trimmed by 4 bases and 1 base, with 7 bases remaining between them. The CDR3 loop spans 12 amino acids. In germline, CDR1 is GTSNPN, CDR2 SVGIG (reference sequence). The CDR3 loop reads CAWTQSNTEAFF. CDR3 bases: TGTGCCTGGACGCAGTCGAACACTGAAGCTTTCTTT.

The chain joins TRBV4-3 to TRBJ2-3, with D perhaps TRBD2 (6 bases). Germline V gene data show CDR1 as LGHNA and CDR2 as YSLEER. This CDR3 is built from 16 residues. The V end was cut by 4 bases, the J end by 3 bases, with 17 bases between. This chain's CDR3 is CASSRATGLGTDTQYF. CDR3 coding DNA: TGCGCCAGCAGCCGAGCAACGGGACTTGGGACAGATACGCAGTATTTT.